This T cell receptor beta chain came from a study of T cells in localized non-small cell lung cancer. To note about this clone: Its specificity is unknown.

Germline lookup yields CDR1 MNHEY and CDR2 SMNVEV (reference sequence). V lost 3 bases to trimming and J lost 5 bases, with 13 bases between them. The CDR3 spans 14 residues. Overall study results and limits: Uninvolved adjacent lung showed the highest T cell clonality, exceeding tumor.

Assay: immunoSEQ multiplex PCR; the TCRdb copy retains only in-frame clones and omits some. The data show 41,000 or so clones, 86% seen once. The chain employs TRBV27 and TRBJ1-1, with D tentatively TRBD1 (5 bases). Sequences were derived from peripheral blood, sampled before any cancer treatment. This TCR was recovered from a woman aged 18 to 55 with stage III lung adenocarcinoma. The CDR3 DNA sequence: TGTGCCAGCAGTTTGGGGCGGGGGGGAACTGAAGCTTTCTTT. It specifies CASSLGRGGTEAFF.